These 30 T cell receptor beta chains were all obtained from the same sample, sequenced in a study of beta chain features in type 1 diabetes. Study-level findings and limits: Type 1 diabetes patients showed a moderate but significant shortening of TCRB CDR3s in all four CD4+ subsets.

For these TCRs, the target antigens are not known. Reverse transcription of all isolated RNA meant that expressed TCRB transcripts were sequenced. Sequenced by immunoSEQ multiplex PCR; TCRdb stores in-frame clones only, minus some. The repertoire holds roughly 290,000 clones, 14% to 15% seen once, with around 0.015% in the top ten. Sequencing was performed on naive CD4+ T cells from blood. Receptors originate from a man aged 18-30 years with type 1 diabetes.

This clone has more than one count but fewer than ten. The chain recombines TRBV27 with TRBJ2-5; 11 nucleotides line up with TRBD2. V shed 2 bases and J 7 bases; nucleotides not matched to a gene: 6. The CDR3 runs to 15 residues. Germline V gene data show CDR1 as MNHEY and CDR2 as SMNVEV (reference sequence). CDR3 in amino acids: CASSLVLAGVATQYF. In nucleotides, the CDR3 is TGTGCCAGCAGTTTAGTACTAGCGGGAGTAGCGACCCAGTACTTC.

The genes are TRBV28 and TRBJ2-1; 7 nucleotides line up with TRBD1. The CDR3 is 15 amino acids. Germline CDR1 reads MDHEN; CDR2 reads SYDVKM. Unmatched junction bases numbered 6, after V lost 4 bases and J lost 3 bases. Written as DNA, the CDR3 is TGTGCCAGCAGTTGGCCGGGACAGAACTACAATGAGCAGTTCTTC. Translating gives CASSWPGQNYNEQFF. Based on the CDR3 plus reference TRBV28 and TRBJ2-1, the full variable domain is DVKVTQSSRYLVKRTGEKVFLECVQDMDHENMFWYRQDPGLGLRLIYFSYDVKMKEKGDIPEGYSVSREKKERFSLILESASTNQTSMYLCASSWPGQNYNEQFFGPGTRLTVL.

This clone appeared a few times. This chain joins TRBV11-2 and TRBJ2-3; a weak D match, TRBD1 (5 bases). Germline V CDR1 and CDR2: SGHAT, FQNNGV. V lost 5 bases, J lost 0 bases, and 12 bases lay in between. The CDR3 sequence is 15 residues long. CDR3 loop: CASSADSASTDTQYF. The CDR3 coding sequence is TGTGCCAGCAGCGCCGACAGTGCTAGCACAGATACGCAGTATTTT.

This clone has a handful of counts. The V and J genes are TRBV5-1 and TRBJ2-5; D possibly corresponds to TRBD2 (6 bases). The CDR3 contains 14 residues. Germline-derived CDR1 and CDR2 are SGHRS and YFSETQ. Trimming stripped 0 bases from V and 3 bases from J, with 9 bases between. The CDR3 DNA sequence: TGCGCCAGCAGCTTGGTGGGCGGGGAAGAGACCCAGTACTTC. Amino acid sequence: CASSLVGGEETQYF.

The rearrangement uses TRBV30 and TRBJ2-5; possible D gene TRBD2, 6 bases. This CDR3 comprises 12 residues. Trimming stripped 5 bases from V and 7 bases from J, with 14 bases between. The germline V gene has CDR1 GTSNPN and CDR2 SVGIG (reference sequence). CDR3 region: CAWEPTRWTQYF. The CDR3 coding sequence is TGTGCCTGGGAACCGACTAGATGGACCCAGTACTTC.

The chain combines TRBV27 with TRBJ1-2, with TRBD1 matching over 7 bases. Trimming cost V 5 bases and J 4 bases; bases outside gene matches: 4. The CDR3 has 13 residues. In germline, CDR1 is MNHEY, CDR2 SMNVEV (reference sequence). CDR3 residues: CASSPTGVYGYTF. In nucleotides, the CDR3 is TGTGCCAGCAGTCCTACAGGGGTCTATGGCTACACCTTC.

The chain has TRBV9 and TRBJ2-1; 7 bases line up with TRBD1. The CDR3 extends over 16 amino acids. The V gene end was trimmed by 0 bases and the J gene end by 4 bases; junction bases not matched to a gene: 7. The V gene's germline CDR1 is SGDLS and CDR2 YYNGEE. CDR3 region: CASSVAGDRAYNEQFF. CDR3 sequence (DNA): TGTGCCAGCAGCGTAGCTGGAGACAGGGCATACAATGAGCAGTTCTTC. Full variable domain (remainder filled in from reference TRBV9 and TRBJ2-1): DSGVTQTPKHLITATGQRVTLRCSPRSGDLSVYWYQQSLDQGLQFLIQYYNGEERAKGNILERFSAQQFPDLHSELNLSSLELGDSALYFCASSVAGDRAYNEQFFGPGTRLTVL.

The rearrangement links TRBV5-4 to TRBJ1-2; 7 nucleotides line up with TRBD1. The CDR3 covers 13 residues. Germline CDR1 and CDR2: SGHNT and YYREEE (reference sequence). V shed 0 bases, J shed 8 bases, and the junction held 4 bases outside the gene matches. CDR3 DNA sequence: TGTGCCAGCAGCTTGGTTGGGACAGACGGCTACACCTTC. Translation gives CASSLVGTDGYTF.

The CDR3 nucleotides read TGTGCCAGCAGTTATGTCAGGGCCCACGAGCAGTACTTC. Translation: CASSYVRAHEQYF. V gene TRBV6-6 combines with J gene TRBJ2-5; TRBD1 is a possible D gene (5 bases). The end of the DNA is better explained by TRBJ2-7, so the J call may be wrong. This CDR3 contains 13 residues. The germline gives CDR1 MNHNY, CDR2 SVGAGI (reference sequence).

In its sample, this clone was seen once. This sequence joins TRBV4-1 and TRBJ2-4; TRBD2 is a possible D gene (5 bases). The V end lost 1 base, the J end lost 3 bases, and 7 bases lay between the germline ends. Germline assignment: CDR1 MGHRA and CDR2 YSYEKL. This CDR3 is 14 amino acids long. CDR3 nucleotides: TGCGCCAGCAGCCAAGTAGGAGGCAAAAACATTCAGTACTTC. This encodes CASSQVGGKNIQYF.

The V call is TRBV5-4, the J call TRBJ2-1, with 12 bases lining up with TRBD2. The CDR3 runs to 16 residues. V shed 4 bases, J shed 9 bases, and the junction held 11 bases outside the gene matches. Per germline, CDR1 SGHNT and CDR2 YYREEE (reference sequence). This chain's CDR3 is CASSGWTSGKSVEQFF. In DNA form, the CDR3 reads TGTGCCAGCAGCGGTTGGACTAGCGGGAAGTCGGTTGAGCAGTTCTTC.

The chain is built from TRBV7-2 and TRBJ2-7; TRBD2 matches 10 bases. The germline V gene encodes CDR1 SGHTA and CDR2 FQGNSA. V was pared by 2 bases and J by 0 bases, with 7 bases of the junction left unmatched. This CDR3 comprises 17 residues. The DNA of the CDR3 is TGTGCCAGCAGCTTAAAATCCGGGACTAGCGCCTCCTACGAGCAGTACTTC. Amino acid sequence: CASSLKSGTSASYEQYF.

V usage is TRBV5-4 and J usage is TRBJ2-3, with 11 bases aligning to TRBD2. From germline, CDR1 is SGHNT and CDR2 YYREEE (reference sequence). The J segment lost 10 bases and the V segment lost 1 base, leaving 17 bases of the junction unmatched. This CDR3 region has 18 residues. For the CDR3, the DNA is TGTGCCAGCAGCTTGAATGGCGGCGGACTAGCGGGTAGTCTCGCGCAGTATTTT. It is translated as CASSLNGGGLAGSLAQYF. Full variable domain (outside the CDR3, taken from reference TRBV5-4 and TRBJ2-3): ETGVTQSPTHLIKTRGQQVTLRCSSQSGHNTVSWYQQALGQGPQFIFQYYREEENGRGNFPPRFSGLQFPNYSSELNVNALELDDSALYLCASSLNGGGLAGSLAQYFGPGTRLTVL.

V is TRBV4-2 and J is TRBJ2-7; 10 bases are a match to TRBD1. The CDR3 has 17 residues. The J segment lost 2 bases and the V segment lost 3 bases, leaving 10 bases of the junction unmatched. Germline-derived CDR1 and CDR2 are LGHNA and YNFKEQ. CDR3 sequence: CASSQDGTGQGTYEQYF. The DNA for the CDR3 is TGTGCCAGCAGCCAGGACGGGACGGGACAGGGGACCTACGAGCAGTACTTC.

The chain recombines TRBV27 with TRBJ2-5; TRBD2 is a possible D gene (5 bases). CDR1 is MNHEY and CDR2 is SMNVEV in the germline V gene (reference sequence). The CDR3 is 14 residues long. V lost 4 bases and J lost 4, with 13 bases in between. In DNA form, the CDR3 reads TGTGCCAGCAGTTCAACGGGGAGCCGAGAGACCCAGTACTTC. This codes for CASSSTGSRETQYF.

This clone was counted between two and nine times. The chain uses TRBV18 and TRBJ2-2, with 10 positions matching TRBD2. Trimming at V came to 4 bases and at J to 1 base, leaving 9 bases not matched to a gene. The CDR3 spans 18 residues. The V gene's germline CDR1 is KGHSH and CDR2 LQKENI. CDR3 in amino acids: CASSRLAGAPENTGELFF. The DNA of the CDR3 is TGTGCCAGCTCACGCCTAGCGGGGGCCCCAGAGAACACCGGGGAGCTGTTTTTT.

The chain combines TRBV14 with TRBJ2-1; the D gene is possibly TRBD1 (6 bases). The CDR3 spans 12 residues. V lost 4 bases to trimming and J lost 5 bases, with 6 bases between them. Per the germline V gene, CDR1 is SGHDN and CDR2 is FVKESK. The CDR3 loop is CASSRGHNEQFF. CDR3 bases: TGTGCCAGCAGCCGGGGGCACAATGAGCAGTTCTTC.

J is TRBJ1-2 and V is TRBV28; 10 nucleotides align to TRBD1. The germline gives CDR1 MDHEN, CDR2 SYDVKM. The CDR3 covers 15 residues. Losses at the gene ends were 10 bases for V and 4 bases for J; bases not matched to a gene: 12. The CDR3 nucleotides are TGTGCCACCCTTTCCCGGGACAGGGGAACCTATGGCTACACCTTC. It codes for CATLSRDRGTYGYTF.

This clone was counted only a few times. The chain combines TRBV30 with TRBJ2-1, with 7 bases that match TRBD1. The CDR3 runs 15 residues. The V and J ends lost 7 bases and 8 bases, in that order; junction bases with no gene match: 17. The germline gives CDR1 GTSNPN, CDR2 SVGIG (reference sequence). The CDR3 spells CASGTRTGLIYEQFF. CDR3 DNA: TGTGCCTCGGGAACGAGGACAGGTCTTATCTATGAGCAGTTCTTC.

This clone was found a few times. The same CDR3 can be traced to other DNA sequences in this sample. The chain employs TRBV5-1 and TRBJ1-1; D is unresolved. This CDR3 spans 13 amino acids. V was cut by 0 bases and J by 3 bases, with 6 bases left in between. The germline V gene encodes CDR1 SGHRS and CDR2 YFSETQ. The CDR3 spells CASSLGRDTEAFF. Written as DNA, the CDR3 is TGCGCCAGCAGCTTGGGGAGGGACACTGAAGCTTTCTTT.

This rearrangement joins TRBV5-1 to TRBJ1-3; 8 nucleotides align to TRBD1. The germline gives CDR1 SGHRS, CDR2 YFSETQ. There are 16 residues in the CDR3. With V trimmed by 4 bases and J by 0 bases, 6 bases remained unmatched. The CDR3 protein is CASSERTGSSGNTIYF. DNA for the CDR3: TGCGCCAGCAGCGAACGGACAGGGAGCTCTGGAAACACCATATATTTT.

This clone appeared a few times. The chain recombines TRBV30 with TRBJ2-7, with D tentatively TRBD1 (6 bases). Trimming pared 0 bases from V and 7 bases from J, leaving 19 bases between. The germline gives CDR1 GTSNPN, CDR2 SVGIG (reference sequence). The CDR3 contains 15 residues. This CDR3 reads CAWSVGRGVSSEQYF. The DNA of the CDR3 is TGTGCCTGGAGTGTTGGCAGGGGAGTTTCGAGTGAGCAGTACTTC. Looking up the rest from reference TRBV30 and TRBJ2-7 gives the full variable domain: SQTIHQWPATLVQPVGSPLSLECTVEGTSNPNLYWYRQAAGRGLQLLFYSVGIGQISSEVPQNLSASRPQDRQFILSSKKLLLSDSGFYLCAWSVGRGVSSEQYFGPGTRLTVT.

This clone was detected only a few times. The rearrangement uses TRBV6-4 and TRBJ1-2; D is ambiguous. Germline assignment: CDR1 MRHNA and CDR2 SNTAGT. V dropped 2 bases and J dropped 4 bases, with 11 bases sitting between them. CDR3 length equals 14 residues. The DNA for the CDR3 is TGTGCCAGCAGTGACGGTTCGGAGGGCTATGGCTACACCTTC. As protein: CASSDGSEGYGYTF.

This clone was counted between two and nine times. The chain uses TRBV5-1 and TRBJ2-5; D is undetermined. Trimming left V 1 base short and J 5 bases short, with 12 bases between. This CDR3 is 14 amino acids long. The V gene's germline CDR1 is SGHRS and CDR2 YFSETQ. Here the CDR3 DNA reads TGCGCCAGCAGCTTGTTAACTCAACGGGAGACCCAGTACTTC. Translating gives CASSLLTQRETQYF.

CDR3 nucleotide sequence: TGTGCCAGTAGTATAGGTCTCGTAGTGCGGGGCAATCAGCCCCAGCATTTT. Translation gives CASSIGLVVRGNQPQHF. V and J are TRBV19 and TRBJ1-5; D remains ambiguous. CDR3 length: 17 amino acids. V lost 1 base to trimming and J lost 2 bases, with 15 bases between them. The germline CDR1 and CDR2 sequences are LNHDA and SQIVND (reference sequence).

This clone turned up a few times. The chain is built from TRBV5-6 and TRBJ2-1; no clear D. The CDR3 extends over 14 amino acids. Germline V lookup: CDR1 SGHDT, CDR2 YYEEEE. Trimming left V 4 bases short and J 4 bases short, with 12 bases between. DNA for the CDR3: TGTGCCAGCAGCCCCCAACAGATTTACAATGAGCAGTTCTTC. As protein: CASSPQQIYNEQFF. Full variable domain (remainder filled in from reference TRBV5-6 and TRBJ2-1): DAGVTQSPTHLIKTRGQQVTLRCSPKSGHDTVSWYQQALGQGPQFIFQYYEEEERQRGNFPDRFSGHQFPNYSSELNVNALLLGDSALYLCASSPQQIYNEQFFGPGTRLTVL.

J is TRBJ2-7 and V is TRBV7-2; D possibly corresponds to TRBD1 (7 bases). The CDR3 is 15 residues long. The V and J ends lost 6 bases and 0 bases respectively, with 15 bases between them. In germline, CDR1 is SGHTA, CDR2 FQGNSA. CDR3 protein: CASSPGGLSSYEQYF. The DNA for the CDR3 is TGTGCCAGCAGTCCAGGGGGGTTAAGCTCCTACGAGCAGTACTTC. The full variable domain, in which reference TRBV7-2 and TRBJ2-7 provide the parts outside the CDR3, is GAGVSQSPSNKVTEKGKDVELRCDPISGHTALYWYRQSLGQGLEFLIYFQGNSAPDKSGLPSDRFSAERTGGSVSTLTIQRTQQEDSAVYLCASSPGGLSSYEQYFGPGTRLTVT.

The chain couples TRBV7-9 to TRBJ1-5, with 9 bases lining up with TRBD1. Unmatched junction bases numbered 6, after V lost 5 bases and J lost 4 bases. Germline assignment: CDR1 SEHNR and CDR2 FQNEAQ (reference sequence). There are 15 residues in the CDR3. The CDR3 nucleotides are TGTGCCAGCAGCACAGGACAGGGGACAAATCAGCCCCAGCATTTT. Residues: CASSTGQGTNQPQHF.

This clone was picked up a small number of times. This chain uses TRBV27 with TRBJ1-2, with D possibly being TRBD1 (5 bases). CDR3 length equals 13 residues. The ends were cut back, 11 bases at V and 1 base at J, with 14 bases in the middle. Germline CDR1 MNHEY, CDR2 SMNVEV (reference sequence). The CDR3 bases are TGTGCCCGCCCCCCGGGGGATAACTATGGCTACACCTTC. Translated: CARPPGDNYGYTF.

This clone was detected a few times. This rearrangement joins TRBV30 to TRBJ2-5; TRBD1 aligns across 9 bases. The CDR3 has 15 amino acids. The V and J ends lost 3 bases and 2 bases, in that order; junction bases with no gene match: 7. Germline V gene data show CDR1 as GTSNPN and CDR2 as SVGIG (reference sequence). In DNA form, the CDR3 reads TGTGCCTGGAGGACCCGGGACAGGGATCAAGAGACCCAGTACTTC. It is translated as CAWRTRDRDQETQYF. The full variable domain, rest sourced from reference TRBV30 and TRBJ2-5, is SQTIHQWPATLVQPVGSPLSLECTVEGTSNPNLYWYRQAAGRGLQLLFYSVGIGQISSEVPQNLSASRPQDRQFILSSKKLLLSDSGFYLCAWRTRDRDQETQYFGPGTRLLVL.